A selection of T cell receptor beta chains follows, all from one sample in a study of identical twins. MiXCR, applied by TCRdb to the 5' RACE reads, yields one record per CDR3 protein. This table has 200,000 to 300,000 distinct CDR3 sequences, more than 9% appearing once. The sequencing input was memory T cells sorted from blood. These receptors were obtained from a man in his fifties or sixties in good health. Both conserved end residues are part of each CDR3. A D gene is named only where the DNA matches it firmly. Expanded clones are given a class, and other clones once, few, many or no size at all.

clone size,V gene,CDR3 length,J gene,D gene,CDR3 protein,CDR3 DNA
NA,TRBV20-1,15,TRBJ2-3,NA,CSARVGGSGTDTQYF,TGCAGTGCTAGAGTAGGTGGGTCCGGCACAGATACGCAGTATTTT
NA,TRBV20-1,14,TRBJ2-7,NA,CSASAGRRGDEQYF,TGCAGTGCTAGCGCGGGACGGCGTGGGGACGAGCAGTACTTC
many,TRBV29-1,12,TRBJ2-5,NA,CSGQLSQETQYF,TGCAGCGGACAGCTGAGCCAAGAGACCCAGTACTTC
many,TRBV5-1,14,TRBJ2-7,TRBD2,CASSPLAGGREQYF,TGCGCCAGCAGCCCTCTAGCGGGGGGGCGCGAGCAGTACTTC
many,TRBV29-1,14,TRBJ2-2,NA,CSVSRDANTGELFF,TGCAGCGTCAGCCGGGACGCGAACACCGGGGAGCTGTTTTTT
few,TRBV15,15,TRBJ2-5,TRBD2,CATSKGLAGSGTQYF,TGTGCCACCAGCAAGGGACTAGCGGGATCGGGGACCCAGTACTTC
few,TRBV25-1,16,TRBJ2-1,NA,CASSEFWGARTNEQFF,TGTGCCAGCAGTGAATTCTGGGGGGCTCGCACCAATGAGCAGTTCTTC
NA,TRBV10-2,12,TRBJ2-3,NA,CASRTGADTQYF,TGCGCCAGTAGGACGGGAGCAGATACGCAGTATTTT
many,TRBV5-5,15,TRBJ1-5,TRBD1,CASSIWTGANQPQHF,TGTGCCAGCAGCATTTGGACAGGGGCCAATCAGCCCCAGCATTTT
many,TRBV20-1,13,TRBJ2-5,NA,CSANHAARETQYF,TGCAGTGCAAACCATGCCGCGAGAGAGACCCAGTACTTC
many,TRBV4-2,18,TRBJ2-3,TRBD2,CASSPGTSGGINTDTQYF,TGTGCCAGCAGCCCCGGGACTAGCGGGGGCATTAACACAGATACGCAGTATTTT
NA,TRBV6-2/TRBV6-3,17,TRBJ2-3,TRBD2,CASSTTWDYSSTDTQYF,TGTGCCAGCAGTACCACATGGGACTACTCTAGCACAGATACGCAGTATTTT
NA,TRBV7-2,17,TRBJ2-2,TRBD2,CASSSRGGGGGPGELFF,TGTGCCAGCAGCTCAAGAGGAGGCGGGGGAGGACCCGGGGAGCTGTTTTTT
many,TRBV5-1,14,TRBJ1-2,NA,CASSLEGYNYGYTF,TGCGCCAGCAGCTTGGAAGGATATAACTATGGCTACACCTTC
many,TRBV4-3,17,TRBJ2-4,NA,CASSHAGAVTAKNIQYF,TGCGCCAGCAGCCACGCCGGAGCGGTGACAGCCAAAAACATTCAGTACTTC
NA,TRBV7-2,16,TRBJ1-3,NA,CASSLGPDRTGNTIYF,TGTGCCAGCAGCTTAGGCCCGGACAGAACTGGAAACACCATATATTTT
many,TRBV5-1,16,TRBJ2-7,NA,CASSLASAGWSYEQYF,TGCGCCAGCAGCTTGGCCTCAGCGGGTTGGTCCTACGAGCAGTACTTC
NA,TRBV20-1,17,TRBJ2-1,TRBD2,CSVEGLAGGRLDNEQFF,TGCAGTGTCGAGGGACTAGCGGGAGGGAGGCTTGACAATGAGCAGTTCTTC
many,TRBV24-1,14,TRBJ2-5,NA,CATSDYRTGMTQYF,TGTGCCACCAGTGATTACCGTACCGGGATGACCCAGTACTTC
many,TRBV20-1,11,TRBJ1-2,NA,CSASIRSGYTF,TGCAGTGCTAGCATTAGGAGCGGCTACACCTTC
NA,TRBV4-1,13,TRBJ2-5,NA,CASSRTWGETQYF,TGCGCCAGCAGCAGGACCTGGGGGGAGACCCAGTACTTC